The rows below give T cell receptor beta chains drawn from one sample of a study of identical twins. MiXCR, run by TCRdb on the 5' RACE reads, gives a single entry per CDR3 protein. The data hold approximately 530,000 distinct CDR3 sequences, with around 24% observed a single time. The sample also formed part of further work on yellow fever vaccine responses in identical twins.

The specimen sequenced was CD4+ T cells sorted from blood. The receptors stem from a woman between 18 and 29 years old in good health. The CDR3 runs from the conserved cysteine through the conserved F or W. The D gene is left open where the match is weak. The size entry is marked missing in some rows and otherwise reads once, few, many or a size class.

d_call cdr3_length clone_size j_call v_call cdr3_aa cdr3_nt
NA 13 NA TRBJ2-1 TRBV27 CASSVDVLNEQFF TGTGCCAGCAGTGTCGATGTTTTGAATGAGCAGTTCTTC
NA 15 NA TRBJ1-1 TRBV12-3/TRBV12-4 CASSTRGGENTEAFF TGTGCCAGCAGTACTCGGGGAGGGGAGAACACTGAAGCTTTCTTT
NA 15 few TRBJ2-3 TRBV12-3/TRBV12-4 CASRRSQGGTDTQYF TGTGCCAGCAGGCGCTCGCAGGGAGGAACAGATACGCAGTATTTT
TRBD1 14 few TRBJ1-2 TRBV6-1 CASSPGDRAYGYTF TGTGCCAGCAGCCCGGGGGACAGGGCCTATGGCTACACCTTC
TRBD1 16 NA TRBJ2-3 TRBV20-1 CSARKVTGVGTDTQYF TGCAGTGCTAGAAAGGTGACAGGGGTGGGAACAGATACGCAGTATTTT
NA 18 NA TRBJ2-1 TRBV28 CASSNARTRKSSYNEQFF TGTGCCAGCAGTAATGCGCGAACAAGGAAGAGCTCCTACAATGAGCAGTTCTTC
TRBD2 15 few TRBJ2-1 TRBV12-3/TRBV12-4 CASSLSAGGGNEQFF TGTGCCAGCAGTTTATCTGCGGGAGGTGGCAATGAGCAGTTCTTC
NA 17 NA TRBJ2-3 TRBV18 CASSLFRDGGITDTQYF TGTGCCAGCTCACTCTTCCGGGACGGTGGTATCACAGATACGCAGTATTTT
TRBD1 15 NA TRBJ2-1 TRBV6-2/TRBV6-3 CASSLMGQPYNEQFF TGTGCCAGCAGTTTAATGGGACAGCCCTACAATGAGCAGTTCTTC
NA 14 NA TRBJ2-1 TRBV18 CASSPDQVYNEQFF TGTGCCAGCTCACCCGACCAGGTTTACAATGAGCAGTTCTTC
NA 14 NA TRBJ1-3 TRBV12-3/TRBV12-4 CASSFWGSGNTIYF TGTGCCAGCAGTTTTTGGGGCTCTGGAAACACCATATATTTT
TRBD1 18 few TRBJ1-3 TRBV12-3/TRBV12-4 CAIPPGTAGRNAGNTIYF TGTGCCATCCCGCCGGGGACAGCGGGAAGAAACGCTGGAAACACCATATATTTT
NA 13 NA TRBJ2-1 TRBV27 CASSLSWYNEQFF TGTGCCAGCAGTTTATCATGGTACAATGAGCAGTTCTTC
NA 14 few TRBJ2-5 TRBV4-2 CASSLSDHQETQYF TGTGCCAGCAGCCTAAGCGATCACCAAGAGACCCAGTACTTC
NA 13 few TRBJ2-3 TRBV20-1 CSASGLSVDTQYF TGCAGTGCTAGCGGCCTAAGCGTAGATACGCAGTATTTT
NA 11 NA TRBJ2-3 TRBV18 CASSPMDTQYF TGTGCCAGCAGCCCGATGGATACGCAGTATTTT
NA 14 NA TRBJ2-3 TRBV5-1 CASKLEEFTDTQYF TGCGCCAGCAAACTCGAGGAGTTTACAGATACGCAGTATTTT
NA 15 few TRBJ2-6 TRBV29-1 CSTQQGVGGANVLTF TGCAGCACCCAACAGGGCGTTGGTGGGGCCAACGTCCTGACTTTC
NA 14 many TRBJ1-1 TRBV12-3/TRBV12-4 CASSLGTLGTEAFF TGTGCCAGCAGTTTGGGCACCTTAGGCACTGAAGCTTTCTTT
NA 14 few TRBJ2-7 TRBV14 CASSQNSVSYEQYF TGTGCCAGCAGCCAAAATTCCGTTTCCTACGAGCAGTACTTC
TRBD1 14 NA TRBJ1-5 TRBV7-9 CASRAQGAVQPQHF TGTGCCAGCAGGGCACAGGGGGCTGTTCAGCCCCAGCATTTT
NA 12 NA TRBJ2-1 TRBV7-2 CASRLPVGEQFF TGTGCCAGCAGATTGCCGGTGGGTGAGCAGTTCTTC
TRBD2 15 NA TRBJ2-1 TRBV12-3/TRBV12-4 CASRPGGNFLNEQFF TGTGCCAGCCGCCCCGGGGGGAACTTTTTAAATGAGCAGTTCTTC
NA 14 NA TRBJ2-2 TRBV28 CASRKRRDSGELFF TGTGCCAGCAGGAAAAGGCGGGACTCCGGGGAGCTGTTTTTT
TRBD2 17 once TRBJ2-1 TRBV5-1 CASSLELAGGPSNEQFF TGCGCCAGCAGCTTGGAATTAGCGGGGGGCCCTTCGAATGAGCAGTTCTTC
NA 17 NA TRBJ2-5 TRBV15 CATSRDLVGQYQETQYF TGTGCCACCAGCAGAGATTTGGTAGGCCAGTACCAAGAGACCCAGTACTTC
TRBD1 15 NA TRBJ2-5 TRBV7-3 CASSQGSGGLETQYF TGTGCCAGCAGCCAAGGTTCAGGGGGCCTCGAGACCCAGTACTTC
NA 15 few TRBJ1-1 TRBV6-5 CASSYSKTFKTEAFF TGTGCCAGCAGTTACTCGAAGACATTTAAGACTGAAGCTTTCTTT
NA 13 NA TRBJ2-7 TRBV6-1 CASSGPQGYEQYF TGTGCCAGCAGTGGACCTCAGGGCTACGAGCAGTACTTC
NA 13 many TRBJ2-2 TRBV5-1 CASSFDNTGELFF TGCGCCAGCAGTTTCGATAACACCGGGGAGCTGTTTTTT
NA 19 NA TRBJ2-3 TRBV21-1 CASSKIEDSGGFKSDTQYF TGTGCCAGCAGCAAAATCGAAGATAGCGGGGGTTTTAAATCAGATACGCAGTATTTT
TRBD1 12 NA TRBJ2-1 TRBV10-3 CAVGTGLNEQFF TGTGCCGTCGGGACAGGGTTGAATGAGCAGTTCTTC
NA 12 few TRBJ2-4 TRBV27 CASSSLSNIQYF TGTGCCAGCAGTTCCCTTTCAAACATTCAGTACTTC
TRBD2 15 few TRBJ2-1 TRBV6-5 CASSYSPGRNNEQFF TGTGCCAGCAGTTACTCACCCGGGAGGAACAATGAGCAGTTCTTC
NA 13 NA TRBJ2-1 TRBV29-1 CSVVGGYYNEQFF TGCAGCGTTGTGGGAGGCTACTACAATGAGCAGTTCTTC
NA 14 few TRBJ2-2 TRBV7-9 CASIPWGVTGELFF TGTGCCAGCATCCCTTGGGGGGTCACCGGGGAGCTGTTTTTT
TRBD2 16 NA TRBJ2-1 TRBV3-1 CASTSGRLAGYNEQFF TGTGCCAGCACGTCGGGTCGGCTAGCGGGGTACAATGAGCAGTTCTTC
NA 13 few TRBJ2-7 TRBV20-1 CSASRRSAYEQYF TGCAGTGCTAGTAGGCGGTCAGCCTACGAGCAGTACTTC
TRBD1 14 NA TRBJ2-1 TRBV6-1 CASRKPGQTNEQFF TGTGCCAGCAGAAAACCGGGACAGACAAATGAGCAGTTCTTC
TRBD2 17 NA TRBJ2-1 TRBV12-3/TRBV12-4 CASSFFSGTSGGGEQFF TGTGCCAGCAGTTTTTTCTCCGGGACTAGCGGGGGGGGTGAGCAGTTCTTC
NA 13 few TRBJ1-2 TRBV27 CASSFGGVGGYTF TGTGCCAGCAGTTTTGGAGGGGTGGGTGGCTACACCTTC
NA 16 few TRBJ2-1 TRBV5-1 CASSRDRDRYDNEQFF TGCGCCAGCAGCAGAGACCGGGACCGATACGACAATGAGCAGTTCTTC
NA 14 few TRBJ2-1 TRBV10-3 CAISAGERTNEQFF TGTGCCATCAGTGCCGGGGAGAGGACCAATGAGCAGTTCTTC
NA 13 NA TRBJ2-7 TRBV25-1 CASSGRAAYEQYF TGTGCCAGCAGTGGGCGGGCCGCCTACGAGCAGTACTTC
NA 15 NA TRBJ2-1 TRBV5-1 CASSLETRTYNEQFF TGCGCCAGCAGCTTGGAGACGAGAACCTACAATGAGCAGTTCTTC
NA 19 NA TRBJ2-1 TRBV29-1 CSVEQGGGSSFRSYNEQFF TGCAGCGTTGAACAGGGTGGGGGCTCCTCATTTAGGTCCTACAATGAGCAGTTCTTC
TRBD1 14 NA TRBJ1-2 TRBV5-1 CASSIGTGDYGYTF TGCGCCAGCAGCATCGGGACAGGAGACTATGGCTACACCTTC
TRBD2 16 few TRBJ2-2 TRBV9 CASSVTSGRSTGELFF TGTGCCAGCAGCGTAACTAGCGGGAGGAGCACCGGGGAGCTGTTTTTT
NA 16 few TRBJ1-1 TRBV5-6 CASSFLRALMNTEAFF TGTGCCAGCAGCTTCTTGAGGGCCTTAATGAACACTGAAGCTTTCTTT
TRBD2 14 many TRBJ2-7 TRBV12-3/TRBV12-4 CASSLGAGSYEQYF TGTGCCAGCAGTTTGGGAGCGGGATCGTACGAGCAGTACTTC
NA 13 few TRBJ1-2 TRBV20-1 CSARTLISDGYTF TGCAGTGCTAGGACTCTAATATCGGATGGCTACACCTTC
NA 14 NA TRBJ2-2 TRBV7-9 CASSLVRDTGELFF TGTGCCAGCAGCTTAGTTCGTGACACCGGGGAGCTGTTTTTT
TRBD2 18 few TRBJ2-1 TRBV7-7 CASSSGLAGGVGYNEQFF TGTGCCAGCAGCAGCGGACTAGCGGGGGGAGTAGGGTACAATGAGCAGTTCTTC
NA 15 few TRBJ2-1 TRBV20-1 CSAQDSLYSYNEQFF TGCAGTGCTCAGGACAGCCTCTACTCCTACAATGAGCAGTTCTTC
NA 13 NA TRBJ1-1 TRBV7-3 CASSEQGGTEAFF TGTGCCAGCAGCGAACAGGGTGGCACTGAAGCTTTCTTT
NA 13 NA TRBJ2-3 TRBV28 CASRPQWGDTQYF TGTGCCAGCAGACCTCAATGGGGGGATACGCAGTATTTT
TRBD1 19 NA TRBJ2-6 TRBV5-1 CASSLLPQGAVSGANVLTF TGCGCCAGCAGCCTACTACCACAGGGGGCTGTATCTGGGGCCAACGTCCTGACTTTC
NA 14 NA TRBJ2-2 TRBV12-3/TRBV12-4 CASSLGVGSGELFF TGTGCCAGCAGTTTAGGAGTGGGGTCCGGGGAGCTGTTTTTT
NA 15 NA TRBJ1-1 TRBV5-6 CASRGRGRSWTEAFF TGTGCCAGCAGGGGGCGAGGGAGGTCGTGGACTGAAGCTTTCTTT
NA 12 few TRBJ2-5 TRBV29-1 CSVVASGETQYF TGCAGCGTTGTGGCTAGTGGCGAGACCCAGTACTTC